This T cell receptor (beta chain) came from a study of T cell repertoires in cytomegalovirus infection. On the study more broadly: Indications came from public TCR beta signatures; they pointed to CMV infection and to a matching HLA type. General observations from the study: CMV carriers having the relevant HLA were flagged by cumulative public TCR beta family frequency. HLA-C-restricted CMV clonotypes gave the most frequent clonotype in two of eight donors.

This clonotype was counted ten times or more. Its specificity is unknown. TCRdb analysed the reads with MiXCR anew, one entry per CDR3 protein. This repertoire shows some 350,000 distinct CDR3 sequences, roughly 20% found once; its top ten account for 8.7%. The source is a human donor in good health (CMV status not recorded). Some clones in this sample may be carry-over from other donors' samples. The material sequenced was PBMCs.

CDR3 residues: CASSSGGDTQYF. The CDR3 region has the DNA TGTGCCAGCAGTTCGGGGGGGGATACGCAGTATTTT. This rearrangement joins TRBV12-3 or TRBV12-4 to TRBJ2-3, with 8 bases that match TRBD2. The CDR3 has 12 amino acids. Germline trimming cut 4 bases from V and 6 bases from J; bases unmatched to any gene: 0.